Listed here are 27 T cell receptor beta chains from one sample, sequenced in a study of CD8 T cells in Susac syndrome. cDNA came from around 0.5 to 1 ug RNA primed by random hexamers. TCRdb passed the immunoSEQ multiplex PCR reads through MiXCR, listing each CDR3 protein once. The sample has under 250,000 distinct CDR3 sequences; 94% are singletons. Sequenced input: CD4+ T cells from PBMCs. These receptors all stem from a human donor with Susac syndrome.

The chain uses TRBV6-1 and TRBJ2-2; D might be TRBD1 (6 bases). Germline loops: CDR1 MNHNS, CDR2 SASEGT. V was shortened by 6 bases and J by 2 bases, with 13 bases between the two germline ends. CDR3 length: 15 residues. CDR3 coding DNA: TGTGCCAGCAGGGTTGCGACAGGCAACACCGGGGAGCTGTTTTTT. It codes for CASRVATGNTGELFF.

This sequence joins TRBV27 and TRBJ2-7, with D uncertain. This CDR3 is built from 15 residues. V dropped 6 bases and J dropped 2 bases, with 17 bases sitting between them. Per the germline V gene, CDR1 is MNHEY and CDR2 is SMNVEV (reference sequence). The DNA for the CDR3 is TGTGCCAGCAGCTTGGGTAAGCACGGACCCTACGAGCAGTACTTC. It encodes CASSLGKHGPYEQYF.

The chain carries TRBV30 and TRBJ2-4, with D hard to call. CDR1 GTSNPN and CDR2 SVGIG come from the germline V gene (reference sequence). The CDR3 runs 11 residues. The germline V and J ends were trimmed by 3 bases and 5 bases, with 5 bases remaining between them. CDR3 nucleotides: TGTGCCTGGAGCCACCAAAACATTCAGTACTTC. As protein: CAWSHQNIQYF.

This chain links TRBV6-1 with TRBJ2-5; 7 bases map to TRBD2. Trimming removed 6 bases from V and 4 bases from J; junction bases left unmatched: 14. The CDR3 spans 16 residues. Per the germline V gene, CDR1 is MNHNS and CDR2 is SASEGT. CDR3 in amino acids: CASRETSAWRGETQYF. CDR3 DNA: TGTGCCAGCAGGGAAACTAGCGCCTGGAGAGGAGAGACCCAGTACTTC.

V and J are TRBV6-5 and TRBJ1-4; 9 bases are a match to TRBD1. Germline assignment: CDR1 MNHEY and CDR2 SVGAGI. V lost 4 bases, J lost 8 bases, and 5 bases stayed unmatched. This CDR3 is built from 14 residues. The CDR3 nucleotides are TGTGCCAGCAGTTCGACAGGGGGGGACGAAAAACTGTTTTTT. Encoded protein: CASSSTGGDEKLFF.

The genes are TRBV29-1 and TRBJ2-2; 9 positions match TRBD2. CDR3 length: 16 amino acids. Germline V gives CDR1 SQVTM, CDR2 ANQGSEA. With V trimmed by 0 bases and J by 5 bases, 7 bases remained unmatched. Here the CDR3 DNA reads TGCAGCGTTGAAGATGGTAATAGCGGGGGTACCGGGGAGCTGTTTTTT. Encoded protein: CSVEDGNSGGTGELFF.

V is TRBV12-3 or TRBV12-4 and J is TRBJ2-3, with 10 bases identical to TRBD2. This CDR3 region has 15 residues. Trimming took 6 bases from V and 7 from J; bases not matched to a gene: 10. The chain's CDR3 is CASSQAAGGPNTQYF. The DNA of the CDR3 is TGTGCCAGCAGCCAAGCAGCGGGGGGGCCAAATACGCAGTATTTT.

The gene calls are TRBV6-1 and TRBJ2-1; maybe TRBD1 (7 bases). The V end lost 4 bases, the J end lost 5 bases, and 18 bases lay between the germline ends. This CDR3 comprises 16 residues. Germline V gives CDR1 MNHNS, CDR2 SASEGT. Here the CDR3 DNA reads TGTGCCAGCAGTGGAGTATGGGCAGGGGGGAACAATGAGCAGTTCTTC. Translating it yields CASSGVWAGGNNEQFF.

V is TRBV7-2 and J is TRBJ1-5; 9 bases map to TRBD1. CDR1 and CDR2 from the germline V gene are SGHTA and FQGNSA. The junction had 5 bases not matched to a gene; V was cut back by 6 bases and J by 5 bases. The length of the CDR3 is 14 residues. The CDR3 region has the DNA TGTGCCAGCAGTCCGGACAGGGGTTATCAGCCCCAGCATTTT. Protein: CASSPDRGYQPQHF.

This chain links TRBV19 with TRBJ1-2, with D tentatively TRBD1 (5 bases). Per the germline V gene, CDR1 is LNHDA and CDR2 is SQIVND (reference sequence). The CDR3 is 13 residues long. Trimming stripped 4 bases from V and 3 bases from J, with 9 bases between. CDR3 bases: TGTGCCAGTAGTAACGTAGGGGACTATGGCTACACCTTC. Its protein product is CASSNVGDYGYTF.

This clonotype occurred a few times. The gene calls are TRBV3-1 and TRBJ1-2; D remains unclear. Trimming took off 0 bases at V and 6 bases at J, with 8 bases between the two ends. Germline V lookup: CDR1 LGHDT, CDR2 YNNKEL (reference sequence). CDR3 length equals 13 residues. This CDR3 is CASSQEGNDGYTF. The CDR3 DNA is TGTGCCAGCAGCCAAGAGGGAAACGATGGCTACACCTTC.

The chain has TRBV3-1 and TRBJ2-4; D is possibly TRBD1 or TRBD2 (5 bases each). V gave up 4 bases and J gave up 1 base, with 11 bases separating them. The CDR3 spans 15 residues. Germline-derived CDR1 and CDR2 are LGHDT and YNNKEL (reference sequence). CDR3 protein: CASSPRGRAKNIQYF. CDR3 nucleotides: TGTGCCAGCAGCCCCCGGGGCCGGGCCAAAAACATTCAGTACTTC.

The chain couples TRBV20-1 to TRBJ1-1, with TRBD1 as a possible D gene (6 bases). The V gene lost 3 bases and the J gene lost 4 bases, with 18 bases spanning the gap. The CDR3 covers 15 residues. Per the germline V gene, CDR1 is DFQATT and CDR2 is SNEGSKA (reference sequence). Written as DNA, the CDR3 is TGCAGTGCTAGTGCCCCCCGGGGGGCGGGCACTGAAGCTTTCTTT. Its protein product is CSASAPRGAGTEAFF.

The rearrangement uses TRBV29-1 and TRBJ2-2; 7 bases agree with TRBD1. This CDR3 has 14 amino acids. Losses at the gene ends were 7 bases for V and 0 bases for J; bases not matched to a gene: 5. Looked up from germline, CDR1 is SQVTM and CDR2 is ANQGSEA. CDR3 in DNA: TGCAGCGCCCGGGACAGCGCGAACACCGGGGAGCTGTTTTTT. This codes for CSARDSANTGELFF.

The chain couples TRBV7-2 to TRBJ1-2, with 8 bases identical to TRBD1. The CDR3 loop spans 14 amino acids. The germline gives CDR1 SGHTA, CDR2 FQGNSA. The J segment lost 8 bases and the V segment lost 1 base, leaving 6 bases of the junction unmatched. This CDR3 reads CASSLDRGRAGYTF. The CDR3 nucleotides read TGTGCCAGCAGCTTAGACAGGGGGAGAGCGGGCTACACCTTC.

V gene TRBV2 combines with J gene TRBJ2-7; tentative D call: TRBD2 (6 bases). This CDR3 is 13 amino acids long. The V gene's germline CDR1 is SNHLY and CDR2 FYNNEI. The ends were cut back, 6 bases at V and 3 bases at J, with 12 bases in the middle. Here the CDR3 DNA reads TGTGCCAGCAGGGAGGCGGGACTCTACGAGCAGTACTTC. Its protein is CASREAGLYEQYF.

The rearrangement joins TRBV20-1 to TRBJ2-7; 8 nucleotides line up with TRBD1. After removal of 5 bases from V and 7 bases from J, the junction contained 1 base not matched to a gene. Germline V gene lookup returns CDR1 DFQATT and CDR2 SNEGSKA (reference sequence). The CDR3 consists of 10 residues. CDR3 in amino acids: CSADRGEQYF. CDR3 in DNA: TGCAGTGCTGACAGGGGAGAGCAGTACTTC.

CDR3 region: CASSFLWGGYEQYF. The CDR3 DNA sequence: TGTGCCAGCAGCTTCCTCTGGGGGGGGTACGAGCAGTACTTC. The gene calls are TRBV11-2 and TRBJ2-7; TRBD2 matches 7 bases. The ends lost 3 bases at V and 4 bases at J; junction bases unmatched: 6. CDR3 length: 14 amino acids. Germline V lookup: CDR1 SGHAT, CDR2 FQNNGV. Drawing the rest from reference TRBV11-2 and TRBJ2-7, the complete variable domain is EAGVAQSPRYKIIEKRQSVAFWCNPISGHATLYWYQQILGQGPKLLIQFQNNGVVDDSQLPKDRFSAERLKGVDSTLKIQPAKLEDSAVYLCASSFLWGGYEQYFGPGTRLTVT.

The chain links TRBV9 to TRBJ2-4; 8 nucleotides align to TRBD1. CDR1 is SGDLS, CDR2 YYNGEE, per germline. The CDR3 consists of 14 residues. After removal of 1 base from V and 8 bases from J, the junction contained 5 bases not matched to a gene. Here the CDR3 DNA reads TGTGCCAGCAGCGTATTGGCAGGGGGCGACATTCAGTACTTC. Translating gives CASSVLAGGDIQYF.

J is TRBJ1-1 and V is TRBV6-5, with TRBD1 matching 7 bases. V was pared by 6 bases and J by 4 bases, with 5 bases of the junction left unmatched. Germline assignment: CDR1 MNHEY and CDR2 SVGAGI. CDR3 size: 13 residues. CDR3 protein: CASRLDRATEAFF. CDR3 nucleotides: TGTGCCAGCAGGCTAGACAGGGCCACTGAAGCTTTCTTT.

The chain links TRBV28 to TRBJ1-3; no reliable D call. Trimming removed 6 bases from V and 0 bases from J, with 18 bases in between. The germline CDR1 and CDR2 sequences are MDHEN and SYDVKM. CDR3 length: 17 residues. CDR3: CASSPLPGISSGNTIYF. CDR3 DNA sequence: TGTGCCAGCAGCCCACTCCCAGGCATCTCCTCTGGAAACACCATATATTTT.

This rearrangement joins TRBV30 to TRBJ1-2, with 7 bases that match TRBD1. Germline V gene data show CDR1 as GTSNPN and CDR2 as SVGIG (reference sequence). The length of the CDR3 is 13 residues. The junction had 4 bases not matched to a gene; V was cut back by 2 bases and J by 4 bases. CDR3 nucleotide sequence: TGTGCCTGGAGTTGGGACAGCCCCTATGGCTACACCTTC. It specifies CAWSWDSPYGYTF.

The J gene is TRBJ2-1, the V gene TRBV30; tentative D call: TRBD1 (6 bases). Deletions cut 0 bases from V and 2 bases from J, with 14 bases between. This CDR3 spans 16 amino acids. Looked up from germline, CDR1 is GTSNPN and CDR2 is SVGIG (reference sequence). The CDR3 region is CAWSVQGKGTYNEQFF. The CDR3 DNA reads as TGTGCCTGGAGTGTACAGGGAAAGGGGACCTACAATGAGCAGTTCTTC.

The gene calls are TRBV30 and TRBJ1-2, with D uncertain. Germline values: CDR1 GTSNPN, CDR2 SVGIG (reference sequence). The CDR3 spans 10 residues. Trimming left V 7 bases short and J 4 bases short, with 7 bases between. The CDR3 loop reads CALKSYGYTF. CDR3 sequence (DNA): TGTGCCTTGAAGAGCTATGGCTACACCTTC. The full variable domain, completed using reference TRBV30 and TRBJ1-2, is SQTIHQWPATLVQPVGSPLSLECTVEGTSNPNLYWYRQAAGRGLQLLFYSVGIGQISSEVPQNLSASRPQDRQFILSSKKLLLSDSGFYLCALKSYGYTFGSGTRLTVV.

The V and J genes are TRBV5-4 and TRBJ2-5, with 12 bases fitting TRBD2. The ends lost 6 bases at V and 7 bases at J; junction bases unmatched: 19. CDR3 size: 18 residues. In germline, CDR1 is SGHNT, CDR2 YYREEE (reference sequence). This CDR3 reads CASTVGLAGGQSEGTQYF. In DNA, the CDR3 is TGTGCCAGCACCGTAGGGCTAGCGGGGGGGCAATCCGAGGGGACCCAGTACTTC. Variable domain in full (rest from reference TRBV5-4 and TRBJ2-5): ETGVTQSPTHLIKTRGQQVTLRCSSQSGHNTVSWYQQALGQGPQFIFQYYREEENGRGNFPPRFSGLQFPNYSSELNVNALELDDSALYLCASTVGLAGGQSEGTQYFGPGTRLLVL.

This sequence joins TRBV2 and TRBJ1-5; D is possibly TRBD1 (6 bases). CDR3 length: 15 residues. The germline V gene has CDR1 SNHLY and CDR2 FYNNEI. V was cut by 3 bases and J by 1 base, with 10 bases left in between. The CDR3 sequence is CASSEPGTSNQPQHF. CDR3 bases: TGTGCCAGCAGTGAGCCGGGGACAAGCAATCAGCCCCAGCATTTT.

The rearrangement joins TRBV19 to TRBJ2-7; 7 bases align to TRBD1. With 3 bases clipped from V and 5 bases from J, the junction kept 10 bases outside the gene matches. Per germline, CDR1 LNHDA and CDR2 SQIVND (reference sequence). The CDR3 is 15 residues long. The CDR3 coding sequence is TGTGCCAGTAGTATTTCACAGGGGCCCATCCACGAGCAGTACTTC. Translation: CASSISQGPIHEQYF.